The subject of this entry is one T cell receptor beta chain. Using its own MiXCR run on the RACE reads, TCRdb lists one record per CDR3 protein. The sample includes 380,000 or so distinct CDR3 sequences, about 5% of them seen just once. This entry is derived from a study of human T cells and chemical hapten exposure. The time point: pre-sensitization, week 0. The treatment was: therapeutic diphenylcyclopropenone sensitization with weekly scalp DPC. The CDR3 has 16 amino acids. Germline-derived CDR1 and CDR2 are MNHEY and SVGEGT. V was cut by 2 bases and J by 0 bases, with 14 bases left in between. This sample comprised whole blood, obtained in connection with sensitization to the hapten diphenylcyclopropenone (DPC). The chain has TRBV6-2 or TRBV6-3 and TRBJ2-7; tentatively, D is TRBD1 (6 bases). The sequence was collected from a woman under 30 with alopecia areata. Some clones in this sample may be carry-over from other donors' samples. The CDR3 sequence is CASSYPRQAHSYEQYF. The CDR3 bases are TGTGCCAGCAGTTACCCCAGACAGGCGCACTCCTACGAGCAGTACTTC.